The 19 T cell receptor beta chains presented below share a single source sample, sequenced in a study of T cells expressing NK-cell markers. TCRdb reanalyzed the 5' RACE reads and collapses them to one entry per CDR3 protein, without DNA. The sample data list about 370,000 distinct CDR3 sequences. Material for sequencing was blood T cells: a sorted CD56 or NKG2C T cell subset, CD4+ or CD8+ T cells, or bulk PBMC T cells (not recorded which). Every receptor here comes from a woman between 45 and 60 years old in good health.

The chain uses TRBV5-1 and TRBJ2-5; the D call of TRBD2 rests on TCRdb alone, since no DNA is present to check it. The germline V gene encodes CDR1 SGHRS and CDR2 YFSETQ. The CDR3 runs to 18 residues. This CDR3 is CASSGGLRQIPRGETQYF.

The rearrangement links TRBV24-1 to TRBJ2-1. The CDR3 loop spans 12 amino acids. Germline V lookup: CDR1 KGHDR, CDR2 SFDVKD. The CDR3 sequence is CATSDPFNKVFF.

This sequence joins TRBV10-1 and TRBJ2-2; TCRdb's D call of TRBD1 is untestable without DNA. Germline assignment: CDR1 WNHNN and CDR2 SYGVQD (reference sequence). The CDR3 runs to 16 residues. The chain's CDR3 is CASSEPAWGATGELFF.

The rearrangement uses TRBV7-8 and TRBJ2-3; the TCRdb call, TRBD2, lacks DNA for checking. The CDR3 sequence is 18 residues long. Germline V gives CDR1 SGHVS, CDR2 FQNEAQ. The CDR3 is CASSLEGLAGVMVDTQYF.

This chain uses TRBV27 with TRBJ2-1; TCRdb's assignment of TRBD2 cannot be checked, as there is no DNA. This CDR3 is built from 16 residues. Germline CDR1 reads MNHEY; CDR2 reads SMNVEV (reference sequence). CDR3 sequence reads: CASSWVGLAGGNEQFF.

V is TRBV10-3 and J is TRBJ1-1; TCRdb picks TRBD1, but there is no DNA to check that call. Germline V CDR1 and CDR2: ENHRY, SYGVKD. This CDR3 contains 13 residues. CDR3 amino acids: CAISSGTVTLAFF.

This chain joins TRBV7-2 and TRBJ2-5; there is no DNA to check the TCRdb D call of TRBD2. The germline V gene has CDR1 SGHTA and CDR2 FQGNSA. The CDR3 contains 14 residues. The CDR3 reads CASSYGPLARKQYF.

The gene calls are TRBV25-1 and TRBJ2-7; the D call of TRBD1 rests on TCRdb alone, since no DNA is present to check it. Germline lookup yields CDR1 MGHDK and CDR2 SYGVNS. This CDR3 contains 13 residues. CDR3 sequence reads: CASSEVGGIEQYF.

The chain has TRBV29-1 and TRBJ2-5; TCRdb proposes TRBD1, but this gene call is untestable without DNA. CDR1 and CDR2 (germline): SQVTM, ANQGSEA. This CDR3 contains 15 residues. The CDR3 protein is CSVEDGRGDQETQYF.

The chain couples TRBV24-1 to TRBJ2-7. Looked up from germline, CDR1 is KGHDR and CDR2 is SFDVKD. The CDR3 is 13 residues long. The CDR3 spells CATSGAQSYEQYF.

The J gene is TRBJ2-7, the V gene TRBV5-1; TCRdb selects TRBD1, and the lack of DNA leaves this call unchecked. Germline V gives CDR1 SGHRS, CDR2 YFSETQ. CDR3 size: 14 residues. CDR3 residues: CASSLAGVSNEQYF.

V gene TRBV24-1 combines with J gene TRBJ2-1; TCRdb picks TRBD2, but there is no DNA to check that call. CDR1 is KGHDR and CDR2 is SFDVKD in the germline V gene. This CDR3 has 15 residues. CDR3: CATSDFLAGGNEQFF.

This chain joins TRBV27 and TRBJ2-5; TCRdb's assignment of TRBD1 cannot be checked, as there is no DNA. There are 13 residues in the CDR3. Per germline, CDR1 MNHEY and CDR2 SMNVEV (reference sequence). The CDR3 sequence: CASGGQGIETQYF.

This sequence joins TRBV7-6 and TRBJ2-1; absent DNA, TCRdb's TRBD2 call cannot be checked. The CDR3 length is 15 residues. Germline V gene data show CDR1 as SGHVS and CDR2 as FNYEAQ. This CDR3 is CASSPSFGFQNEQFF.

V and J are TRBV5-1 and TRBJ1-6; there is no DNA to check the TCRdb D call of TRBD1. CDR3 length: 16 amino acids. Germline CDR1 and CDR2: SGHRS and YFSETQ. The chain's CDR3 is CASSLDAGDYNSPLHF.

The chain is built from TRBV3-1 and TRBJ2-3; with no DNA, the TCRdb D assignment of TRBD1 cannot be verified. Germline V gene lookup returns CDR1 LGHDT and CDR2 YNNKEL (reference sequence). This CDR3 has 17 residues. CDR3 amino acids: CASSQDVGRISTDTQYF.

The rearrangement uses TRBV5-1 and TRBJ2-2; TCRdb indicates TRBD2, and absent DNA this call remains unverified. The CDR3 extends over 15 amino acids. CDR1 SGHRS and CDR2 YFSETQ come from the germline V gene. CDR3 residues: CASSLGTSGTGELFF.

The gene calls are TRBV9 and TRBJ2-2; lacking DNA, the TRBD2 call made by TCRdb goes unchecked. The CDR3 is made up of 14 amino acids. Germline CDR1 reads SGDLS; CDR2 reads YYNGEE. The chain's CDR3 is CASSVRLGSGELFF.

This chain joins TRBV6-5 and TRBJ2-3; checking the TCRdb D call of TRBD2 is not possible without DNA. The germline V gene encodes CDR1 MNHEY and CDR2 SVGAGI. The CDR3 has 16 amino acids. The CDR3 is CASSYSGAFPTDTQYF.